The source of this TCR beta chain is a study of blood T cells in healthy people across ages. Investigators took roughly 9.5 milliliters of peripheral blood from every donor. The use of a sample-barcoded 5' primer and a J-beta primer mix characterized a second PCR of roughly 6 to 11 cycles. TCRdb re-called the 5' RACE reads with MiXCR, one entry per CDR3 protein. Of over 1,500,000 distinct CDR3 sequences in the sample, around half are singletons; the top ten hold more than 2%. Trimming took 5 bases from V and 6 from J, leaving 16 bases between them. The CDR3 runs to 14 residues. The chain employs TRBV12-3 or TRBV12-4 and TRBJ1-2; perhaps TRBD1 as D (6 bases). Sequencing input: blood. This clonotype originated in a woman in her thirties or forties in good health. CDR3 sequence (DNA): TGTGCCAGCAGTCTCCCCAGGGGCTTGAATGGCTACACCTTC. Its translation is CASSLPRGLNGYTF.